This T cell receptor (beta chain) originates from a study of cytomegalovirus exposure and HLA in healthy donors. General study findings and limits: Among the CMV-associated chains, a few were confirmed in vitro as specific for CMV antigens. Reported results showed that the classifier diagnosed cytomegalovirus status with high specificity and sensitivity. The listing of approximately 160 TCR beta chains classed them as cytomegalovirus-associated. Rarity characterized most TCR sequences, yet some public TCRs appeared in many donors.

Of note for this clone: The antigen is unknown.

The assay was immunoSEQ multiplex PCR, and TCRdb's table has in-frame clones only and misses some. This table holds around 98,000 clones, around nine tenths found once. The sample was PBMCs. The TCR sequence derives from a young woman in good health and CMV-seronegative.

The CDR3 nucleotides read TGTGCCAGCAGCTTAGCGATGGGACAGGGGTATGGCTACACCTTC. The encoded protein is CASSLAMGQGYGYTF. The chain couples TRBV7-2 to TRBJ1-2; 10 bases map to TRBD1. The CDR3 sequence is 15 residues long. Germline V gene data show CDR1 as SGHTA and CDR2 as FQGNSA. After removal of 0 bases from V and 5 bases from J, the junction contained 3 bases not matched to a gene.